The 16 T cell receptor beta chains below come from one sample, sequenced in a study of blood T cell repertoires in COVID-19. The assay was immunoSEQ multiplex PCR, and TCRdb's table has in-frame clones only and misses some. The sample has around 240,000 clones; 80% to 90% are singletons. The sequenced material came from PBMCs or T cells enriched from blood (not recorded which). All receptors come from a woman aged 50 to 65 who had recovered from COVID-19.

V usage is TRBV7-8 and J usage is TRBJ2-3, with no clear D. Trimming shortened V by 1 base and J by 6 bases, and 8 bases separated the two germline ends. Germline V gives CDR1 SGHVS, CDR2 FQNEAQ. The CDR3 runs 13 residues. The CDR3 coding sequence is TGTGCCAGCAGCTTAGATTTGCGGGATACGCAGTATTTT. This encodes CASSLDLRDTQYF.

CDR3 region: CASSPGTSGRPVQETQYF. DNA for the CDR3: TGTGCCAGTAGTCCGGGGACTAGCGGGAGGCCCGTACAAGAGACCCAGTACTTC. This chain joins TRBV19 and TRBJ2-5, with 15 positions matching TRBD2. Germline V gene lookup returns CDR1 LNHDA and CDR2 SQIVND (reference sequence). J gave up 2 bases and V 5 bases, and 9 bases lay outside the gene matches. CDR3 length: 18 amino acids.

This chain links TRBV5-1 with TRBJ2-5; TRBD1 matches at 8 bases. The CDR3 is made up of 13 amino acids. With V trimmed by 4 bases and J by 5 bases, 4 bases remained unmatched. Germline-derived CDR1 and CDR2 are SGHRS and YFSETQ. CDR3 nucleotide sequence: TGCGCCAGCAGCGAGACAGGGGACGAGACCCAGTACTTC. As protein: CASSETGDETQYF.

V usage is TRBV18 and J usage is TRBJ2-5; no clear D. This CDR3 contains 14 residues. CDR1 and CDR2 from the germline V gene are KGHSH and LQKENI. V shed 0 bases and J shed 1 base, with 6 bases lying between them. For the CDR3, the DNA is TGTGCCAGCTCACCACCGTTTCTCCAAGAGACCCAGTACTTC. Its protein product is CASSPPFLQETQYF.

This clone came up once. The chain links TRBV27 to TRBJ2-3; 7 bases fit TRBD2. The V segment lost 1 base and the J segment 5 bases; nucleotides outside the gene matches: 6. Germline CDR1 is MNHEY and CDR2 is SMNVEV (reference sequence). The CDR3 length is 15 residues. CDR3: CASSLLAGVGDTQYF. The CDR3 nucleotides are TGTGCCAGCAGTTTATTGGCGGGAGTAGGAGATACGCAGTATTTT.

V and J are TRBV5-1 and TRBJ1-2, with TRBD1 matching over 8 bases. The V gene end was trimmed by 4 bases and the J gene end by 8 bases; junction bases not matched to a gene: 19. The CDR3 runs 17 residues. Germline CDR1 SGHRS, CDR2 YFSETQ. The CDR3: CASSPEGQGASGSGYTF. DNA of the CDR3: TGCGCCAGCAGCCCCGAGGGCCAGGGGGCGAGTGGTTCCGGCTACACCTTC.

The chain links TRBV2 to TRBJ1-4; D is perhaps TRBD1 (6 bases). CDR1 is SNHLY, CDR2 FYNNEI, per germline. The CDR3 sequence is 15 residues long. V was cut by 7 bases and J by 3 bases, with 15 bases left in between. The CDR3 reads CASKVSGGPNEKLFF. Here the CDR3 DNA reads TGTGCCAGCAAGGTTTCCGGGGGGCCTAATGAAAAACTGTTTTTT.

CDR3 DNA sequence: TGTGCCAGCAGCCTCCCGGTAAGAAACCGACTAGCGACCGATGAGCAGTTCTTC. It is translated as CASSLPVRNRLATDEQFF. V and J are TRBV7-9 and TRBJ2-1; 8 bases match TRBD2. The CDR3 covers 18 residues. Germline loops: CDR1 SEHNR, CDR2 FQNEAQ (reference sequence). Trimming removed 5 bases from V and 8 bases from J; junction bases left unmatched: 20. Based on the CDR3 plus reference TRBV7-9 and TRBJ2-1, the full variable domain is DTGVSQNPRHKITKRGQNVTFRCDPISEHNRLYWYRQTLGQGPEFLTYFQNEAQLEKSRLLSDRFSAERPKGSFSTLEIQRTEQGDSAMYLCASSLPVRNRLATDEQFFGPGTRLTVL.

The sample holds a few counts of this clone. This chain joins TRBV19 and TRBJ1-5, with no clear D. There are 12 residues in the CDR3. CDR1 and CDR2 from the germline V gene are LNHDA and SQIVND (reference sequence). Trimming pared 5 bases from V and 7 bases from J, leaving 9 bases between. The CDR3, as DNA: TGTGCCAGTAGTCATGTCCAACAGCCCCAGCATTTT. Amino acid sequence: CASSHVQQPQHF.

The rearrangement links TRBV15 to TRBJ2-7; TRBD1 matches at 11 bases. CDR1 and CDR2 (germline): LNHNV, YYDKDF (reference sequence). Germline trimming cut 8 bases from V and 3 bases from J; bases unmatched to any gene: 6. The CDR3 runs 14 residues. In nucleotides, the CDR3 is TGTGCCACCTCGCAGGACAGGGGGCTCTACGAGCAGTACTTC. As protein: CATSQDRGLYEQYF.

The chain is built from TRBV27 and TRBJ1-4; perhaps TRBD1 as D (5 bases). The CDR3 sequence is 14 residues long. Germline V lookup: CDR1 MNHEY, CDR2 SMNVEV (reference sequence). With 4 bases removed from V and 8 bases from J, the gap between germline ends came to 14 bases. CDR3 residues: CASSSSQGGEKLFF. The DNA of the CDR3 is TGTGCCAGCAGTTCCAGCCAGGGTGGGGAAAAACTGTTTTTT.

The chain combines TRBV20-1 with TRBJ1-5; D call uncertain. Trimming pared 3 bases from V and 2 bases from J, leaving 17 bases between. Germline CDR1 reads DFQATT; CDR2 reads SNEGSKA (reference sequence). The CDR3 length is 16 residues. This CDR3 reads CSASYSSVTGNQPQHF. The CDR3 region has the DNA TGCAGTGCTAGTTACAGCTCAGTGACGGGCAATCAGCCCCAGCATTTT.

V is TRBV19 and J is TRBJ1-5; D unresolved. Germline values: CDR1 LNHDA, CDR2 SQIVND (reference sequence). V was trimmed by 4 bases and J by 10 bases, leaving 14 bases between them. The CDR3 is 13 amino acids. CDR3 residues: CASSKPPIQPQHF. CDR3 bases: TGTGCCAGTAGTAAGCCCCCCATCCAACCCCAGCATTTT.

The genes are TRBV7-9 and TRBJ2-2, with 9 bases lining up with TRBD1. After removal of 3 bases from V and 7 bases from J, the junction contained 9 bases not matched to a gene. Germline V CDR1 and CDR2: SEHNR, FQNEAQ (reference sequence). This CDR3 has 16 amino acids. The CDR3 DNA reads TGTGCCAGCAGCTTCAGTGGACAGGGGAGAAGCGGGGAGCTGTTTTTT. It yields the protein CASSFSGQGRSGELFF.

The CDR3 loop reads CAISESPGNTEAFF. The CDR3 coding sequence is TGTGCCATCAGTGAGTCGCCAGGAAACACTGAAGCTTTCTTT. The rearrangement joins TRBV10-3 to TRBJ1-1; D gene ambiguous. V dropped 0 bases and J dropped 2 bases, with 7 bases sitting between them. The germline V gene has CDR1 ENHRY and CDR2 SYGVKD. The CDR3 length is 14 residues.

The gene calls are TRBV2 and TRBJ1-2; TRBD1 agrees at 7 bases. Trimming took 5 bases from V and 1 from J; bases not matched to a gene: 4. The CDR3 length is 14 residues. Per germline, CDR1 SNHLY and CDR2 FYNNEI. CDR3 coding DNA: TGTGCCAGCAGTAGGGACAGAAATAACTATGGCTACACCTTC. Translated, it gives CASSRDRNNYGYTF.